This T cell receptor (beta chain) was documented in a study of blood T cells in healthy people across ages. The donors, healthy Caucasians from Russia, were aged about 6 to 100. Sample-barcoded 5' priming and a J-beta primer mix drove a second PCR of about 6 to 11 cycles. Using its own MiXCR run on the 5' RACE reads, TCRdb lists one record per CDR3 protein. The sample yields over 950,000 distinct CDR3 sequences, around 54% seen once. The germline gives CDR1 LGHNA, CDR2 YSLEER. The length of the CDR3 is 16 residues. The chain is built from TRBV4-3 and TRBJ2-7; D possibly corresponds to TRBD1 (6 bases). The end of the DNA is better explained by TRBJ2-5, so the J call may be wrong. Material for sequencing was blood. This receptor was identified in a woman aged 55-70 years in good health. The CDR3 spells CASSQTKTGNFWTQYF. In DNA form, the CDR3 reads TGCGCCAGCAGCCAAACTAAAACAGGGAACTTTTGGACCCAGTACTTC.